This T cell receptor (beta chain) was profiled in a study of blood T cell repertoires in COVID-19 (TCRdb year 2020). With respect to the entire study: Samples covering the acute and convalescent phases of COVID-19 were provided by collaborators in the United States, Italy and Spain. The prospective study material was composed of cDNA or gDNA derived from T cells, B-cell-depleted T cells, or PBMCs. The repertoires were released in a freely available public database meant as a resource for research on the immune response to SARS-CoV-2. The samples were drawn from the first 160 participants of the ongoing ImmuneRACE study and from 1,254 subjects provided by 6 global collaborators. Subjects who had been exposed to COVID-19, were actively infected with it, or had recovered from it provided the deeply sampled blood TCRbeta repertoires that made up the dataset. Where available, HLA class I and class II types were obtained from metadata supplied by the sample provider rather than from assay-based typing. The sample metadata nearly always contained a de-identified subject ID, COVID-19 status, age in years and sex. What the research found in general, with its limitations: Clinical and demographic metadata were provided uncurated, with the amount varying by source and participant.

About this clone itself: This clone's antigen is unknown. Base qualities are not provided; no much larger clone lies one nucleotide away.

The immunoSEQ Assay, a bias-controlled multiplex PCR, was used to amplify TCRbeta CDR3 regions from genomic DNA. Regarding the original processing steps: The number of nucleated cells in each sample was estimated from the amplification of reference gene primers within the assay. To quantify the absolute abundance of each unique TCRbeta CDR3 rearrangement, sequence reads were collapsed and filtered. For each sample, productive Simpson clonality was calculated as the square root of Simpson's diversity index across productive rearrangements. The table was pulled from immuneACCESS by TCRdb, which kept in-frame rearrangements only. Such tables lose some clones; where checked, under half of the loss comes from unresolved V genes, and the rest has no known cause. For V, J and clone size, that table is used; D and trimming come from the DNA. The sample table shows roughly 100,000 clones, and 87% are seen once. The top ten constitute 3% to 3.5% of the sample.

From the cysteine up to the phenylalanine, the CDR3 has a length of 16 residues. The retained sequence is limited to the CDR3, 48 bases, with the frame set at the first base. Trimming removed 1 base from V and 3 bases from J, leaving 15 bases between the germline ends. Each collaborating institution followed its own protocols to collect whole blood in K2EDTA tubes. For TCRbeta analysis, collaborators shipped samples in one of three forms: frozen whole blood, isolated PBMCs, or DNA extracted from either of those sample types. The rearranged segments are TRBV23-1 and TRBJ1-1, and perhaps TRBD1 as D gene, on 5 matching bases. TRBV23-1 is flagged as an ORF with uncertain function. This clonotype was obtained from a man in his fifties in a cohort sampled during active COVID-19. The sample consisted of peripheral blood. The CDR3 region: CASSQWYGGVDTEAFF. In nucleotides, the sequence is TGCGCCAGCAGTCAATGGTACGGAGGGGTGGACACTGAAGCTTTCTTT.